Following are 32 T cell receptor beta chains from one sample sequenced in a study of T cell responses to AZD1222 COVID-19 vaccine. TCRdb's table, derived via immunoSEQ multiplex PCR, lists solely in-frame clones and lacks some. Of about 140,000 clones in the sample, approximately 90% are singletons; the top ten hold over 1%. Source: peripheral blood, taken 28 days after the second AZD1222 dose. The origin of the receptors is an adult who received the AZD1222 COVID-19 vaccine.

This chain uses TRBV20-1 with TRBJ2-3; D uncertain. CDR3 length: 14 amino acids. Deletions cut 3 bases from V and 1 base from J, with 11 bases between. Germline V gives CDR1 DFQATT, CDR2 SNEGSKA (reference sequence). CDR3 bases: TGCAGTGCTAGTTGGGGAACTGGCACAGATACGCAGTATTTT. Its translation is CSASWGTGTDTQYF.

V usage is TRBV5-1 and J usage is TRBJ1-3; 11 nucleotides line up with TRBD1. Germline-derived CDR1 and CDR2 are SGHRS and YFSETQ. J lost 3 bases, V lost 4 bases, and 6 bases had no gene match. The CDR3 length is 16 residues. The CDR3 loop reads CASSPGTGGDGNTIYF. The DNA of the CDR3 is TGCGCCAGCAGCCCTGGGACAGGGGGTGATGGAAACACCATATATTTT.

V gene TRBV6-4 combines with J gene TRBJ2-2, with D unresolved. Trimming left V 0 bases short and J 8 bases short, with 7 bases between. The CDR3 is 13 amino acids. The V gene's germline CDR1 is MRHNA and CDR2 SNTAGT. The CDR3 here is CASSDSMRGELFF. The DNA of the CDR3 is TGTGCCAGCAGTGACTCGATGAGGGGGGAGCTGTTTTTT.

V and J are TRBV29-1 and TRBJ1-5; D possibly corresponds to TRBD1 (6 bases). Germline CDR1 SQVTM, CDR2 ANQGSEA. The length of the CDR3 is 14 residues. V lost 1 base and J lost 6, with 13 bases in between. The CDR3 spells CSVEVAGVGQPQHF. The CDR3 DNA follows: TGCAGCGTTGAAGTGGCAGGGGTAGGTCAGCCCCAGCATTTT.

This chain joins TRBV7-3 and TRBJ2-3; 10 nucleotides line up with TRBD2. CDR3 size: 20 residues. CDR1 is SGHTA, CDR2 FQGTGA, per germline. V was pared by 5 bases and J by 2 bases, with 19 bases of the junction left unmatched. CDR3 coding DNA: TGTGCCAGCAGCCCACTCAGGCCTAGCGGGAGATTGGTCCCCACAGATACGCAGTATTTT. Amino acids: CASSPLRPSGRLVPTDTQYF.

This clone came up once. The rearrangement uses TRBV7-2 and TRBJ2-1, with D possibly TRBD1 on 6 matching bases. The CDR3 spans 11 residues. Trimming shortened V by 6 bases and J by 6 bases, and 6 bases separated the two germline ends. CDR1 SGHTA and CDR2 FQGNSA come from the germline V gene. The CDR3 here is CASRTGNEQFF. CDR3 nucleotides: TGTGCCAGCAGGACAGGCAATGAGCAGTTCTTC.

This chain links TRBV28 with TRBJ1-2; tentative D call: TRBD1 (5 bases). This CDR3 has 13 residues. The V gene lost 2 bases and the J gene lost 2 bases, with 6 bases spanning the gap. Germline-derived CDR1 and CDR2 are MDHEN and SYDVKM. The CDR3 region has the DNA TGTGCCAGCAGTTTAAGACAGAACTATGGCTACACCTTC. Its translation is CASSLRQNYGYTF.

The chain has TRBV7-6 and TRBJ1-6, with 11 positions matching TRBD1. V was pared by 1 base and J by 8 bases, with 4 bases of the junction left unmatched. Germline assignment: CDR1 SGHVS and CDR2 FNYEAQ. The CDR3 is made up of 16 amino acids. The CDR3 DNA is TGTGCCAGCAGCTTAGTCCCGGACAGGGGGCATTCACCCCTCCACTTT. This gives the protein CASSLVPDRGHSPLHF.

The rearrangement uses TRBV19 and TRBJ2-3; D may be TRBD2 (6 bases). Germline CDR1 reads LNHDA; CDR2 reads SQIVND (reference sequence). The length of the CDR3 is 15 residues. Trimming stripped 8 bases from V and 0 bases from J, with 15 bases between. CDR3 region: CASGVRRGSTDTQYF. CDR3 sequence (DNA): TGTGCCAGTGGTGTTAGGCGGGGTAGCACAGATACGCAGTATTTT.

The gene calls are TRBV20-1 and TRBJ2-2; D gene uncertain. CDR1 and CDR2 (germline): DFQATT, SNEGSKA (reference sequence). The V gene lost 5 bases and the J gene lost 5 bases, with 18 bases spanning the gap. The CDR3 loop spans 15 amino acids. The CDR3 is CSARGPLDGTGELFF. DNA for the CDR3: TGCAGTGCTCGTGGGCCTTTAGACGGTACCGGGGAGCTGTTTTTT.

The chain is built from TRBV7-8 and TRBJ1-6, with D maybe TRBD1 (6 bases). V lost 6 bases and J lost 0, with 12 bases in between. The germline V gene encodes CDR1 SGHVS and CDR2 FQNEAQ. The CDR3 is 16 amino acids. CDR3 bases: TGTGCCAGCAGGAGCCAGGGGAGCTCCTATAATTCACCCCTCCACTTT. It specifies CASRSQGSSYNSPLHF.

The V call is TRBV6-5, the J call TRBJ2-4, with D perhaps matching TRBD1 (7 bases). Germline CDR1 reads MNHEY; CDR2 reads SVGAGI. The CDR3 totals 15 residues. V was trimmed by 6 bases and J by 8 bases, leaving 20 bases between them. This CDR3 is CASRPFQGGLDIQYF. The DNA for the CDR3 is TGTGCCAGCAGGCCTTTCCAGGGGGGTCTAGACATTCAGTACTTC.

This rearrangement joins TRBV9 to TRBJ2-1; 11 nucleotides agree with TRBD2. The CDR3 is made up of 15 amino acids. With 3 bases clipped from V and 4 bases from J, the junction kept 3 bases outside the gene matches. The germline V gene has CDR1 SGDLS and CDR2 YYNGEE. The CDR3 bases are TGTGCCAGCAGCGCCAGACTAGCGGGGTACAATGAGCAGTTCTTC. This translates into CASSARLAGYNEQFF.

The chain employs TRBV3-1 (or the pseudogene TRBV3-2) and TRBJ2-7, with no clear D. Germline V gene data show CDR1 as LGHDT and CDR2 as YNNKEL (reference sequence). V was pared by 1 base and J by 3 bases, with 4 bases between. There are 12 residues in the CDR3. The CDR3 DNA reads TGTGCCAGCAGCCAAGGCATCTACGAGCAGTACTTC. It encodes CASSQGIYEQYF.

In DNA form, the CDR3 reads TGTGCCAGCAAGCCAGGGAGCACTGAAGCTTTCTTT. It encodes CASKPGSTEAFF. J is TRBJ1-1 and V is TRBV6-6, with D possibly matching TRBD1 (5 bases). The CDR3 consists of 12 residues. Germline lookup yields CDR1 MNHNY and CDR2 SVGAGI (reference sequence). V lost 7 bases and J lost 4, with 10 bases in between.

The gene calls are TRBV28 and TRBJ2-3, with a tentative D call TRBD1 (6 bases). Trimming left V 5 bases short and J 0 bases short, with 15 bases between. The CDR3 is 16 residues long. Germline V CDR1 and CDR2: MDHEN, SYDVKM. The CDR3 spells CASSLTRDKSTDTQYF. The CDR3 nucleotides read TGTGCCAGCAGTCTGACCCGGGACAAGAGCACAGATACGCAGTATTTT.

The J gene is TRBJ2-7, the V gene TRBV6-5; D remains ambiguous. In germline, CDR1 is MNHEY, CDR2 SVGAGI. V was clipped by 8 bases and J by 2 bases, with 13 bases between them. The CDR3 runs 13 residues. The CDR3 DNA is TGTGCCAGCCACAGTCCCCTCACCTACGAGCAGTACTTC. This gives the protein CASHSPLTYEQYF.

This clone was detected only once. The chain joins TRBV11-2 to TRBJ2-1, with D tentatively TRBD1 (5 bases). This CDR3 region has 16 residues. Germline V gene sequence: CDR1 SGHAT, CDR2 FQNNGV. Trimming removed 5 bases from V and 0 bases from J, with 14 bases in between. CDR3 loop: CASSHWGGSSYNEQFF. The CDR3 DNA follows: TGTGCCAGCAGCCACTGGGGCGGAAGCTCCTACAATGAGCAGTTCTTC. The entire variable domain, with the rest obtained from reference TRBV11-2 and TRBJ2-1, is as follows: EAGVAQSPRYKIIEKRQSVAFWCNPISGHATLYWYQQILGQGPKLLIQFQNNGVVDDSQLPKDRFSAERLKGVDSTLKIQPAKLEDSAVYLCASSHWGGSSYNEQFFGPGTRLTVL.

This clone has just a few counts. The chain couples TRBV28 to TRBJ2-7; 10 nucleotides align to TRBD1. CDR1 MDHEN and CDR2 SYDVKM come from the germline V gene. Unmatched junction bases numbered 5, after V lost 4 bases and J lost 5 bases. The CDR3 sequence is 14 residues long. The CDR3 loop reads CASSYFGTGDEQYF. CDR3 sequence (DNA): TGTGCCAGCAGTTATTTTGGGACAGGGGACGAGCAGTACTTC.

The chain employs TRBV6-5 and TRBJ1-6; D not resolved. Germline values: CDR1 MNHEY, CDR2 SVGAGI. Trimming left V 2 bases short and J 8 bases short, with 10 bases between. The CDR3 extends over 14 amino acids. CDR3 coding DNA: TGTGCCAGCAGTTACACCGGGGAAGATTCACCCCTCCACTTT. This sequence encodes CASSYTGEDSPLHF.

This clone occurred a few times. V is TRBV28 and J is TRBJ1-6, with D possibly TRBD1 on 5 matching bases. CDR3 length: 17 residues. CDR1 is MDHEN, CDR2 SYDVKM, per germline. Deletions cut 6 bases from V and 7 bases from J, with 22 bases between. The CDR3 loop is CASSPLFSAGLNSPLHF. The CDR3 DNA follows: TGTGCCAGCAGCCCCCTATTCTCGGCAGGGCTCAATTCACCCCTCCACTTT.

The chain uses TRBV29-1 and TRBJ2-7, with D possibly TRBD2 on 5 matching bases. Deletions cut 4 bases from V and 3 bases from J, with 13 bases between. The CDR3 spans 13 residues. CDR1 SQVTM and CDR2 ANQGSEA come from the germline V gene. The CDR3 loop reads CSVVPSRDYEQYF. In DNA form, the CDR3 reads TGCAGCGTTGTTCCCAGCCGGGACTACGAGCAGTACTTC.

The V gene is TRBV10-1, the J gene TRBJ2-5; 14 nucleotides match TRBD2. Germline-derived CDR1 and CDR2 are WNHNN and SYGVQD (reference sequence). The CDR3 consists of 17 residues. V lost 4 bases, J lost 0 bases, and 4 bases stayed unmatched. The CDR3 loop reads CASSGGTSGRNQETQYF. CDR3 bases: TGCGCCAGCAGTGGCGGGACTAGCGGGAGAAACCAAGAGACCCAGTACTTC.

The chain employs TRBV10-2 and TRBJ2-7; 7 bases agree with TRBD1. Trimming removed 0 bases from V and 1 base from J; junction bases left unmatched: 3. The V gene's germline CDR1 is WSHSY and CDR2 SAAADI. This CDR3 has 15 residues. CDR3 loop: CASSESTGRSYEQYF. The CDR3 coding sequence is TGCGCCAGCAGTGAGTCGACAGGGCGTTCCTACGAGCAGTACTTC.

The chain has TRBV21-1 and TRBJ2-7. TRBV21-1 is assigned pseudogene status. This CDR3 spans 14 amino acids. In DNA, the CDR3 is TGTGCCAGCAGCAGTTCCGGGACCCCTTGGCAGCAGTACTTC. Translated: CASSSSGTPWQQYF.

This sequence joins TRBV5-1 and TRBJ1-1; no reliable D call. Germline CDR1 reads SGHRS; CDR2 reads YFSETQ. The length of the CDR3 is 14 residues. V lost 0 bases and J lost 2, with 8 bases in between. The CDR3 protein is CASSLGVGNTEAFF. The CDR3 region has the DNA TGCGCCAGCAGCTTGGGAGTGGGTAACACTGAAGCTTTCTTT.

The V gene is TRBV5-1, the J gene TRBJ2-7, with D perhaps matching TRBD1 (6 bases). Germline V CDR1 and CDR2: SGHRS, YFSETQ. The CDR3 contains 14 residues. The ends were cut back, 2 bases at V and 3 bases at J, with 12 bases in the middle. CDR3 in DNA: TGCGCCAGCAGCTTAGCAGGGGTTCGCTACGAGCAGTACTTC. Its protein is CASSLAGVRYEQYF. Supplemented by reference TRBV5-1 and TRBJ2-7, the full variable domain reads KAGVTQTPRYLIKTRGQQVTLSCSPISGHRSVSWYQQTPGQGLQFLFEYFSETQRNKGNFPGRFSGRQFSNSRSEMNVSTLELGDSALYLCASSLAGVRYEQYFGPGTRLTVT.

The chain is built from TRBV7-9 and TRBJ1-4; D is undetermined. The V end lost 5 bases, the J end lost 6 bases, and 16 bases lay between the germline ends. Germline CDR1 and CDR2: SEHNR and FQNEAQ (reference sequence). CDR3 length: 15 residues. CDR3 DNA: TGTGCCAGCAGCCCTACCCATAGCGTCTATGAAAAACTGTTTTTT. Encoded protein: CASSPTHSVYEKLFF.

J is TRBJ1-2 and V is TRBV6-5, with D possibly being TRBD1 (5 bases). V was clipped by 5 bases and J by 6 bases, with 13 bases between them. Germline loops: CDR1 MNHEY, CDR2 SVGAGI. The CDR3 has 13 residues. CDR3 nucleotides: TGTGCCAGCAGTCACTGGGGGTTCAATGGCTACACCTTC. Protein sequence: CASSHWGFNGYTF.

This clone appeared once. The gene calls are TRBV12-5 and TRBJ2-7; 8 bases line up with TRBD1. CDR1 LGHNT and CDR2 FRNRAP come from the germline V gene. The CDR3 length is 15 residues. V lost 0 bases to trimming and J lost 0 bases; unmatched junction nucleotides: 1. As DNA, the CDR3 is TGTGCTAGTGGTTTGGTAACAGGGGGCTCCTACGAGCAGTACTTC. The encoded protein is CASGLVTGGSYEQYF.

The chain links TRBV2 to TRBJ2-4, with 9 bases aligning to TRBD1. With 6 bases clipped from V and 1 base from J, the junction kept 4 bases outside the gene matches. CDR1 SNHLY and CDR2 FYNNEI come from the germline V gene. The length of the CDR3 is 15 residues. CDR3 sequence reads: CASRDGTGAKNIQYF. The CDR3 region has the DNA TGTGCCAGCAGGGACGGGACAGGGGCCAAAAACATTCAGTACTTC.

This clone was seen once. V and J are TRBV7-6 and TRBJ1-4; D gene unclear. Trimming stripped 2 bases from V and 10 bases from J, with 5 bases between. The CDR3 has 11 residues. The germline V gene encodes CDR1 SGHVS and CDR2 FNYEAQ. CDR3 nucleotides: TGTGCCAGCAGCTTATCGGGAAAACTGTTTTTT. It specifies CASSLSGKLFF. Filled out from reference TRBV7-6 and TRBJ1-4, the complete variable domain reads GAGVSQSPRYKVTKRGQDVALRCDPISGHVSLYWYRQALGQGPEFLTYFNYEAQQDKSGLPNDRFSAERPEGSISTLTIQRTEQRDSAMYRCASSLSGKLFFGSGTQLSVL.